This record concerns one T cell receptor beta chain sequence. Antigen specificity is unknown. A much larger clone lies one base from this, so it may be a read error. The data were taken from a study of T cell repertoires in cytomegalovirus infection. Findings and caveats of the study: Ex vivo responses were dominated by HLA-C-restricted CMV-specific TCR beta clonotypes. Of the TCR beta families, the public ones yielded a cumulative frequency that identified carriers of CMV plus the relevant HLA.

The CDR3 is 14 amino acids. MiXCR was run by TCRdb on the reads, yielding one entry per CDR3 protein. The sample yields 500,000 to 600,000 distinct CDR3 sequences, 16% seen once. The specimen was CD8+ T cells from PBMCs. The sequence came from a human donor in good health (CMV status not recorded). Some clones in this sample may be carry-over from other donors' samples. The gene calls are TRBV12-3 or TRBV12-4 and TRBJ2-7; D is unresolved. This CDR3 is CASSEDLRSYKQYF. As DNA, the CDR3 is TGTGCCAGCAGTGAAGACCTCCGCTCCTACAAGCAGTACTTC.